Listed below are T cell receptor beta chains from one sample, sequenced in a study of T-cell reconstitution after alpha-beta-depleted transplantation in children. TCRdb ran MiXCR on the PCR reads and lists one entry per CDR3 protein. In the table there are about 460,000 distinct CDR3 sequences, around 13% of which are singletons. The source was PBMCs from the stem cell graft donor, collected from the stem cell graft. Receptors were obtained from a human donor who donated a stem cell graft to a child with combined immunodeficiency. Both conserved end residues are part of each CDR3. Each record gives: clone size, V gene, D gene, J gene, CDR3 protein, CDR3 DNA. The D gene is left open where the match is weak. Rows may omit the clone size; those that give it use once, few, many or a size class.

few	TRBV7-8	NA	TRBJ2-3	CASRQHSLDTQYF	TGTGCCAGCCGACAGCATTCATTAGATACGCAGTATTTT
many	TRBV7-2	NA	TRBJ2-7	CASSHRRDNYSPYEQYF	TGTGCCAGCAGCCACCGTAGGGACAACTACTCTCCCTACGAGCAGTACTTC
many	TRBV10-3	TRBD1	TRBJ1-1	CAISESTGKNTEAFF	TGTGCCATCAGTGAGTCGACAGGGAAGAACACTGAAGCTTTCTTT
NA	TRBV12-3/TRBV12-4	NA	TRBJ2-1	CASSFGPGWYNEQFF	TGTGCCAGCAGTTTCGGTCCCGGTTGGTACAATGAGCAGTTCTTC
NA	TRBV4-2	TRBD2	TRBJ2-5	CASSQEGSGGHQETQYF	TGTGCCAGCAGCCAAGAAGGCAGCGGGGGCCACCAAGAGACCCAGTACTTC
many	TRBV11-1	NA	TRBJ2-1	CASRLEDYNEQFF	TGTGCCTCGAGACTAGAGGACTACAATGAGCAGTTCTTC
few	TRBV28	NA	TRBJ2-7	CASQGGTFGQYF	TGTGCCAGCCAGGGGGGTACATTCGGGCAGTACTTC
few	TRBV20-1	TRBD2	TRBJ2-7	CSARGGLAGGGILYEQYF	TGCAGTGCTAGAGGGGGACTAGCGGGAGGGGGGATCCTCTACGAGCAGTACTTC
NA	TRBV7-6	NA	TRBJ2-5	CASSAMTGREETQYF	TGTGCCAGCAGCGCGATGACAGGGAGGGAAGAGACCCAGTACTTC
few	TRBV10-3	NA	TRBJ2-7	CAISAGRDEREQYF	TGTGCCATCAGTGCGGGCAGGGATGAACGCGAGCAGTACTTC
many	TRBV12-3/TRBV12-4	NA	TRBJ2-1	CASSYRGGISLGNEQFF	TGTGCCAGCAGTTACAGGGGGGGGATTTCATTAGGCAATGAGCAGTTCTTC
few	TRBV15	NA	TRBJ2-3	CATSKDGVNTDTQYF	TGTGCCACCAGCAAGGACGGGGTAAACACAGATACGCAGTATTTT
few	TRBV20-1	TRBD2	TRBJ2-1	CSARSSGGLSSYNEQFF	TGCAGTGCTAGATCTAGCGGGGGGCTGAGCTCCTACAATGAGCAGTTCTTC
few	TRBV9	NA	TRBJ2-1	CASSVGRAEQFF	TGTGCCAGCAGCGTGGGCCGGGCTGAGCAGTTCTTC
many	TRBV27	TRBD1	TRBJ2-1	CASSPSGQGNEQFF	TGTGCCAGCAGTCCCTCGGGACAGGGCAATGAGCAGTTCTTC
many	TRBV27	NA	TRBJ2-1	CASSTILAYNEQFF	TGTGCCAGCAGCACTATACTAGCTTACAATGAGCAGTTCTTC
NA	TRBV4-2	TRBD2	TRBJ2-7	CASSQDKLAGKATSYEQYF	TGTGCCAGCAGCCAAGATAAGCTAGCGGGGAAAGCTACCTCCTACGAGCAGTACTTC
NA	TRBV6-2/TRBV6-3	NA	TRBJ1-2	CASSHWASRSTMGYTF	TGTGCCAGCAGCCACTGGGCAAGCCGGAGTACTATGGGCTACACCTTC
NA	TRBV4-3	TRBD1	TRBJ2-7	CASSQVAGTGIYEQYF	TGCGCCAGCAGCCAAGTCGCAGGGACAGGGATCTACGAGCAGTACTTC
few	TRBV6-2/TRBV6-3	NA	TRBJ2-7	CASSYRGRGGYEQYF	TGTGCCAGCAGTTACCGGGGGCGAGGAGGTTACGAGCAGTACTTC
few	TRBV4-2	TRBD2	TRBJ2-3	CASSQGRAGDTDTQYF	TGTGCCAGCAGCCAAGGGAGGGCGGGGGACACAGATACGCAGTATTTT
NA	TRBV4-2	NA	TRBJ1-5	CASSQNRDQPQHF	TGTGCCAGCAGCCAAAACAGGGACCAGCCCCAGCATTTT
NA	TRBV10-3	NA	TRBJ2-2	CAIGILGAGELFF	TGTGCCATCGGTATTTTAGGGGCCGGGGAGCTGTTTTTT
few	TRBV12-3/TRBV12-4	TRBD2	TRBJ2-7	CASSLSLAGGLNNEQYF	TGTGCCAGCAGTTTATCCCTAGCGGGAGGATTGAATAACGAGCAGTACTTC
few	TRBV30	NA	TRBJ2-6	CAWTLRVSGANVLTF	TGTGCCTGGACTTTAAGGGTTTCTGGGGCCAACGTCCTGACTTTC
few	TRBV11-2	NA	TRBJ2-1	CASSFSSLRFSSYNEQFF	TGTGCCAGCAGCTTCAGTTCTCTTAGATTTAGCTCCTACAATGAGCAGTTCTTC